This T cell receptor (beta chain) was captured in a study of cytomegalovirus exposure and HLA in healthy donors. Regarding the study as a whole: For cytomegalovirus status, the classifier reportedly gave diagnoses with high specificity and sensitivity.

The CDR3 has 15 residues. Germline CDR1 and CDR2: SSHAT and FNYEAQ (reference sequence). The table lists this clone with a count of one. Antigen specificity is unknown. At one of its ends the junction is not consistent with the germline gene, which may arise from a read error. Primers included in the PCR were 60 Vbeta and 13 Jbeta primers. The method was immunoSEQ multiplex PCR; TCRdb's version includes in-frame clones alone and lacks a portion of them. The repertoire includes around 160,000 clones, more than 65% of them detected once, and around 3% sits in the top ten. Material: PBMCs. This TCR was recovered from a middle-aged woman in good health and CMV-seropositive. The gene calls are TRBV7-7 and TRBJ2-1; tentatively, D is TRBD1 (6 bases). The DNA for the CDR3 is TGTGCTAGCAGCCTCCAACAGGGAAGTTACAATGAGCAGTTCTTC. It encodes CASSLQQGSYNEQFF.